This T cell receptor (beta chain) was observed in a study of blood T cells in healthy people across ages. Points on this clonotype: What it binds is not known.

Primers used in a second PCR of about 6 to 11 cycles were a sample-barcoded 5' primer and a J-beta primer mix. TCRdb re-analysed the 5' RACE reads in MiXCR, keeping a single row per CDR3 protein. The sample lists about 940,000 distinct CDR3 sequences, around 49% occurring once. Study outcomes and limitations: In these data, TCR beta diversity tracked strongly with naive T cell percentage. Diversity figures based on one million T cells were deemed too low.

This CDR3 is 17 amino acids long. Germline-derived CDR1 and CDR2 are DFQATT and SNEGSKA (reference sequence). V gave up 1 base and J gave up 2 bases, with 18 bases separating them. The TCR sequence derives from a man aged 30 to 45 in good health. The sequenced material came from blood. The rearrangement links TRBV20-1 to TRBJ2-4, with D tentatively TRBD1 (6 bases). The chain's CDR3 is CSARGLAVGQTKNIQYF. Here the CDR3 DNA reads TGCAGTGCTAGAGGCCTGGCGGTAGGACAGACCAAAAACATTCAGTACTTC.